The 28 T cell receptor beta chains below were found in one sample sequenced in a study of shared clonotypes between healthy human individuals. Here immunoSEQ multiplex PCR was the method, and the copy in TCRdb shows in-frame clones only, minus some. The table shows 2,500,000 or so clones, with 93% occurring only once. The sequenced sample was naive CD4+ T cells from PBMCs. Noted subset: CD45RA+ positively selected. These receptors were taken from a man aged 18-30 years in good health. Some clones in this sample may be carry-over from other donors' samples.

The chain uses TRBV7-2 and TRBJ1-2; possible D gene TRBD1, 5 bases. Germline V lookup: CDR1 SGHTA, CDR2 FQGNSA. The CDR3 is 15 residues long. The germline V and J ends were trimmed by 4 bases and 9 bases, with 21 bases remaining between them. The CDR3 loop reads CASSSHTRGQSSYTF. CDR3 DNA sequence: TGTGCCAGCAGCTCACATACGAGGGGTCAGAGTAGCTACACCTTC.

The chain uses TRBV7-2 and TRBJ2-7, with no clear D. V was shortened by 7 bases and J by 2 bases, with 12 bases between the two germline ends. The CDR3 loop spans 13 amino acids. Germline V gene data show CDR1 as SGHTA and CDR2 as FQGNSA. CDR3 loop: CASKGAAAYEQYF. The CDR3 coding sequence is TGTGCCAGCAAAGGAGCTGCCGCCTACGAGCAGTACTTC.

The J gene is TRBJ1-1, the V gene TRBV2; TRBD1 matches at 8 bases. Germline CDR1 is SNHLY and CDR2 is FYNNEI. The V and J ends lost 7 bases and 6 bases, in that order; junction bases with no gene match: 13. This CDR3 region has 15 residues. The CDR3: CASTLDRADRAEAFF. Here the CDR3 DNA reads TGTGCCAGCACCCTGGACAGGGCGGATAGAGCTGAAGCTTTCTTT.

The chain links TRBV7-2 to TRBJ1-1; tentatively, D is TRBD1 (5 bases). Deletions cut 1 base from V and 5 bases from J, with 17 bases between. Germline values: CDR1 SGHTA, CDR2 FQGNSA. The CDR3 is 16 residues long. CDR3 DNA sequence: TGTGCCAGCAGCTTAGGATGGGGGACGTCCCAGACTGAAGCTTTCTTT. This translates into CASSLGWGTSQTEAFF. Full variable domain (rest looked up from reference TRBV7-2 and TRBJ1-1): GAGVSQSPSNKVTEKGKDVELRCDPISGHTALYWYRQSLGQGLEFLIYFQGNSAPDKSGLPSDRFSAERTGGSVSTLTIQRTQQEDSAVYLCASSLGWGTSQTEAFFGQGTRLTVV.

This clone was detected once. This chain uses TRBV10-1 with TRBJ2-3; tentative D call: TRBD1 (6 bases). Germline values: CDR1 WNHNN, CDR2 SYGVQD (reference sequence). Trimming shortened V by 6 bases and J by 8 bases, and 15 bases separated the two germline ends. This CDR3 contains 13 residues. The CDR3 DNA sequence: TGCGCCAGCAGCCCAAGACAGGATGGTACGCAGTATTTT. Amino acids: CASSPRQDGTQYF.

This rearrangement joins TRBV5-1 to TRBJ2-5; 7 bases line up with TRBD1. Germline V lookup: CDR1 SGHRS, CDR2 YFSETQ. The J segment lost 4 bases and the V segment lost 2 bases, leaving 5 bases of the junction unmatched. The CDR3 spans 14 residues. CDR3 sequence reads: CASSLGQEPETQYF. For the CDR3, the DNA is TGCGCCAGCAGCTTAGGACAGGAACCAGAGACCCAGTACTTC.

This sequence joins TRBV7-2 and TRBJ2-4; D assignment may be TRBD1 or TRBD2 (5 bases each). The germline CDR1 and CDR2 sequences are SGHTA and FQGNSA. The germline V and J ends were trimmed by 5 bases and 6 bases, with 14 bases remaining between them. The CDR3 is 14 amino acids. The CDR3 region is CASSLTGTLNIQYF. CDR3 nucleotides: TGTGCCAGCAGCCTAACCGGGACGCTAAACATTCAGTACTTC.

The chain is built from TRBV6-1 and TRBJ1-2, with 7 positions matching TRBD1. J gave up 3 bases and V 5 bases, and 3 bases lay outside the gene matches. In germline, CDR1 is MNHNS, CDR2 SASEGT. The CDR3 spans 13 residues. The CDR3 sequence: CASSWDSHYGYTF. CDR3 DNA sequence: TGTGCCAGCAGTTGGGACAGCCACTATGGCTACACCTTC.

This CDR3 is CASSPVKLGEQFF. CDR3 in DNA: TGTGCCAGCAGCCCCGTCAAACTGGGTGAGCAGTTCTTC. V is TRBV7-2 and J is TRBJ2-1; no clear D. Germline lookup yields CDR1 SGHTA and CDR2 FQGNSA. With 5 bases removed from V and 9 bases from J, the gap between germline ends came to 14 bases. There are 13 residues in the CDR3.

This clone has just a few counts. V usage is TRBV7-9 and J usage is TRBJ1-2; D ambiguous. The CDR3 spans 14 residues. V lost 3 bases and J lost 3, with 11 bases in between. CDR1 and CDR2 (germline): SEHNR, FQNEAQ (reference sequence). The CDR3 is CASSLPRPYYGYTF. The CDR3 region has the DNA TGTGCCAGCAGCTTGCCAAGGCCTTACTATGGCTACACCTTC.

In this sample, this clone turned up a few times. This chain links TRBV30 with TRBJ1-1; D is ambiguous. V lost 5 bases and J lost 7, with 11 bases in between. The CDR3 is 11 amino acids. Per the germline V gene, CDR1 is GTSNPN and CDR2 is SVGIG (reference sequence). DNA of the CDR3: TGTGCCTGGCAGGTAGGAATTGAAGCTTTCTTT. It encodes CAWQVGIEAFF.

This clone was detected only once. This chain uses TRBV5-1 with TRBJ1-1; perhaps TRBD1 as D (5 bases). Germline CDR1 is SGHRS and CDR2 is YFSETQ. This CDR3 has 15 amino acids. The V and J ends lost 3 bases and 0 bases respectively, with 12 bases between them. The CDR3 DNA reads TGCGCCAGCAGCTACCAGACAGAATTGAACACTGAAGCTTTCTTT. Protein sequence: CASSYQTELNTEAFF.

This clone was found a few times. Other DNA sequences within the sample encode an identical CDR3. The chain is built from TRBV7-3 and TRBJ1-1, with D unresolved. Trimming cost V 1 base and J 1 base, with 7 bases left between them. The CDR3 totals 14 residues. Per the germline V gene, CDR1 is SGHTA and CDR2 is FQGTGA. The CDR3 nucleotides are TGTGCCAGCAGCTTAAACCCGGGGAACACTGAAGCTTTCTTT. Amino acid sequence: CASSLNPGNTEAFF.

V and J are TRBV27 and TRBJ2-5; 9 nucleotides line up with TRBD2. CDR3 length: 20 amino acids. Trimming took 5 bases from V and 7 from J; bases not matched to a gene: 26. CDR1 is MNHEY, CDR2 SMNVEV, per germline (reference sequence). The CDR3 loop is CASSPRGSGSGYTLGVTQYF. In DNA form, the CDR3 reads TGTGCCAGCAGTCCCCGCGGTAGCGGGAGTGGATATACCCTAGGAGTGACCCAGTACTTC.

V is TRBV14 and J is TRBJ2-7; the D gene is possibly TRBD2 (5 bases). The CDR3 is made up of 15 amino acids. V lost 0 bases and J 7 bases, leaving 16 bases between the germline ends. Germline assignment: CDR1 SGHDN and CDR2 FVKESK. For the CDR3, the DNA is TGTGCCAGCAGCCAAGAGAGGGCATACTCTCGGGAGCAGTACTTC. This translates into CASSQERAYSREQYF.

With regard to this clone: Other DNA sequences in this sample translate to the same CDR3. The genes are TRBV6-5 and TRBJ1-2; possible D gene TRBD1, 6 bases. Germline CDR1 is MNHEY and CDR2 is SVGAGI. V was pared by 6 bases and J by 0 bases, with 8 bases between. The CDR3 is made up of 13 amino acids. The CDR3 reads CASSRTANYGYTF. The CDR3 DNA is TGTGCCAGCAGCCGGACAGCTAACTATGGCTACACCTTC.

The gene calls are TRBV28 and TRBJ1-5, with 12 bases aligning to TRBD1. In germline, CDR1 is MDHEN, CDR2 SYDVKM. The CDR3 runs 15 residues. V shed 7 bases, J shed 7 bases, and the junction held 8 bases outside the gene matches. CDR3 sequence: CASTGGQGASQPQHF. The CDR3, as DNA: TGTGCCAGCACCGGGGGACAGGGGGCGTCGCAGCCCCAGCATTTT.

The V gene is TRBV28, the J gene TRBJ2-7, with D possibly being TRBD1 (6 bases). The CDR3 spans 12 residues. Trimming shortened V by 6 bases and J by 6 bases, and 12 bases separated the two germline ends. Germline V gives CDR1 MDHEN, CDR2 SYDVKM. Here the CDR3 DNA reads TGTGCCAGCAGCTCGACAGGAACCGAGCAGTACTTC. The encoded protein is CASSSTGTEQYF.

This chain uses TRBV5-1 with TRBJ1-1; possible D gene TRBD1, 6 bases. V shed 4 bases and J shed 2 bases, with 12 bases lying between them. The CDR3 covers 14 residues. The germline V gene has CDR1 SGHRS and CDR2 YFSETQ. The chain's CDR3 is CASSVLQGNTEAFF. The CDR3 DNA reads as TGCGCCAGCAGCGTACTACAGGGTAACACTGAAGCTTTCTTT.

The rearrangement links TRBV5-4 to TRBJ2-5; TRBD2 agrees at 11 bases. Unmatched junction bases numbered 12, after V lost 0 bases and J lost 5 bases. The germline V gene encodes CDR1 SGHNT and CDR2 YYREEE (reference sequence). The CDR3 has 18 residues. The CDR3 region is CASSLAGVAGGPRETQYF. CDR3 sequence (DNA): TGTGCCAGCAGCTTGGCCGGAGTAGCGGGAGGGCCTAGGGAGACCCAGTACTTC.

In the case of this clone: Other DNA sequences of this sample code for an identical CDR3. The V gene is TRBV2, the J gene TRBJ1-3; TRBD1 aligns across 10 bases. This CDR3 has 14 amino acids. V lost 5 bases, J lost 4 bases, and 2 bases stayed unmatched. Germline V gives CDR1 SNHLY, CDR2 FYNNEI. The CDR3 DNA reads TGTGCCAGCAGTCGACAGGGGGCCGGAAACACCATATATTTT. Translating gives CASSRQGAGNTIYF.

Concerning this clone: Other nucleotide sequences from this sample produce the same CDR3. The rearrangement joins TRBV5-1 to TRBJ2-7; D is uncertain. Trimming pared 4 bases from V and 2 bases from J, leaving 4 bases between. The CDR3 is 11 amino acids. The germline V gene has CDR1 SGHRS and CDR2 YFSETQ. CDR3 residues: CASSGAYEQYF. The DNA for the CDR3 is TGCGCCAGCAGCGGCGCCTACGAGCAGTACTTC. The full variable domain, its missing parts supplied by reference TRBV5-1 and TRBJ2-7, is KAGVTQTPRYLIKTRGQQVTLSCSPISGHRSVSWYQQTPGQGLQFLFEYFSETQRNKGNFPGRFSGRQFSNSRSEMNVSTLELGDSALYLCASSGAYEQYFGPGTRLTVT.

V and J are TRBV7-9 and TRBJ2-7, with D possibly TRBD1 on 6 matching bases. The CDR3 has 15 residues. Trimming shortened V by 5 bases and J by 2 bases, and 16 bases separated the two germline ends. Germline CDR1 is SEHNR and CDR2 is FQNEAQ (reference sequence). The CDR3 loop reads CASSPRTGRTYEQYF. For the CDR3, the DNA is TGTGCCAGCAGCCCCCGCACAGGGCGGACCTACGAGCAGTACTTC. The whole variable domain, filled in from reference TRBV7-9 and TRBJ2-7, reads DTGVSQNPRHKITKRGQNVTFRCDPISEHNRLYWYRQTLGQGPEFLTYFQNEAQLEKSRLLSDRFSAERPKGSFSTLEIQRTEQGDSAMYLCASSPRTGRTYEQYFGPGTRLTVT.

The rearrangement joins TRBV5-1 to TRBJ2-7; 14 positions match TRBD2. Per germline, CDR1 SGHRS and CDR2 YFSETQ. The CDR3 consists of 15 residues. V was pared by 6 bases and J by 5 bases, with 7 bases of the junction left unmatched. Written as DNA, the CDR3 is TGCGCCAGCACCATATTGGGACTAGCGGGAGACGAGCAGTACTTC. Protein sequence: CASTILGLAGDEQYF.

The chain is built from TRBV7-9 and TRBJ1-4; 8 bases fit TRBD1. V was pared by 5 bases and J by 5 bases, with 1 base of the junction left unmatched. The CDR3 has 13 residues. Germline assignment: CDR1 SEHNR and CDR2 FQNEAQ (reference sequence). This CDR3 reads CASSGTGNEKLFF. Written as DNA, the CDR3 is TGTGCCAGCAGCGGGACAGGAAATGAAAAACTGTTTTTT.

This chain joins TRBV2 and TRBJ2-7; unclear D gene. Trimming pared 7 bases from V and 1 base from J, leaving 8 bases between. Germline V gives CDR1 SNHLY, CDR2 FYNNEI. The CDR3 has 12 residues. The CDR3: CASIPLSYEQYF. The DNA for the CDR3 is TGTGCCAGCATACCTCTGTCCTACGAGCAGTACTTC. Variable domain in full (rest from reference TRBV2 and TRBJ2-7): EPEVTQTPSHQVTQMGQEVILRCVPISNHLYFYWYRQILGQKVEFLVSFYNNEISEKSEIFDDQFSVERPDGSNFTLKIRSTKLEDSAMYFCASIPLSYEQYFGPGTRLTVT.

J is TRBJ2-4 and V is TRBV5-6; the D is unclear. Germline V lookup: CDR1 SGHDT, CDR2 YYEEEE. The ends were cut back, 1 base at V and 0 bases at J, with 8 bases in the middle. CDR3 length equals 15 residues. DNA of the CDR3: TGTGCCAGCAGCTTGAAGACCGTAGCCAAAAACATTCAGTACTTC. Protein: CASSLKTVAKNIQYF.

V and J are TRBV27 and TRBJ2-7; 10 nucleotides line up with TRBD2. Germline lookup yields CDR1 MNHEY and CDR2 SMNVEV (reference sequence). The CDR3 runs 15 residues. After removal of 6 bases from V and 7 bases from J, the junction contained 12 bases not matched to a gene. In DNA, the CDR3 is TGTGCCAGCAGACCTTGGACTAGCGGAGGTACGGAGCAGTACTTC. Amino acids: CASRPWTSGGTEQYF.